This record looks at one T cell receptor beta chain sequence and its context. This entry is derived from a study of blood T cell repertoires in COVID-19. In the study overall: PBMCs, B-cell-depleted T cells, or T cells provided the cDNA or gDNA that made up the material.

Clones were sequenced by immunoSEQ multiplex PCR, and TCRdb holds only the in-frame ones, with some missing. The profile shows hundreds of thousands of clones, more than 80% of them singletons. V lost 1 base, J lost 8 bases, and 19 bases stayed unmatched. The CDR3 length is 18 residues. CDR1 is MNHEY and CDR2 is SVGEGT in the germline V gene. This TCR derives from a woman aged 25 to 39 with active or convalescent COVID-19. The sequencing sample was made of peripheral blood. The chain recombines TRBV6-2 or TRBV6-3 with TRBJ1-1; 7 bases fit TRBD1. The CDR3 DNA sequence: TGTGCCAGCAGTTACTTACAACCAGGGGGAAGGATCACTGTGGAAGCTTTCTTT. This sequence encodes CASSYLQPGGRITVEAFF.